Presented here are 14 T cell receptor beta chains from one specimen sequenced in a study of shared clonotypes between healthy human individuals. Clones were read by immunoSEQ multiplex PCR, and TCRdb kept only the in-frame ones, dropping some. The sample contains roughly 480,000 clones, around 80% of which appear only once. The specimen was PBMCs. These receptor sequences come from a woman aged 40 to 55 in good health. Some clones in this sample may be carry-over from other donors' samples.

The V and J genes are TRBV9 and TRBJ2-1; D is ambiguous. CDR1 and CDR2 (germline): SGDLS, YYNGEE. This CDR3 comprises 14 residues. V lost 4 bases and J lost 2, with 10 bases in between. The CDR3 spells CASSLDSPYNEQFF. DNA of the CDR3: TGTGCCAGCAGCCTCGACTCACCCTACAATGAGCAGTTCTTC. Using reference TRBV9 and TRBJ2-1 for the parts outside the CDR3, the full variable domain is DSGVTQTPKHLITATGQRVTLRCSPRSGDLSVYWYQQSLDQGLQFLIQYYNGEERAKGNILERFSAQQFPDLHSELNLSSLELGDSALYFCASSLDSPYNEQFFGPGTRLTVL.

V and J are TRBV5-1 and TRBJ1-1, with 7 bases that match TRBD1. Germline V gives CDR1 SGHRS, CDR2 YFSETQ. V shed 7 bases, J shed 0 bases, and the junction held 6 bases outside the gene matches. The CDR3 has 14 residues. The CDR3 sequence: CASGPGTVNTEAFF. CDR3 sequence (DNA): TGCGCCAGCGGTCCCGGGACAGTGAACACTGAAGCTTTCTTT.

The chain uses TRBV7-9 and TRBJ1-2; 7 bases fit TRBD1. The V gene end was trimmed by 5 bases and the J gene end by 1 base; junction bases not matched to a gene: 7. The CDR3 contains 15 residues. Germline CDR1 is SEHNR and CDR2 is FQNEAQ (reference sequence). The chain's CDR3 is CASSAGQLLNYGYTF. The CDR3 DNA reads as TGTGCCAGCAGCGCGGGACAGCTACTTAACTATGGCTACACCTTC.

The rearrangement joins TRBV9 to TRBJ2-6; TRBD2 might be the D (6 bases). Germline-derived CDR1 and CDR2 are SGDLS and YYNGEE. CDR3 length: 21 amino acids. V lost 4 bases and J 0 bases, leaving 26 bases between the germline ends. CDR3 in DNA: TGTGCCAGCAGCTCCCGAAGGGGACTCCCCGTGGCGATCTCTGGGGCCAACGTCCTGACTTTC. Translating it yields CASSSRRGLPVAISGANVLTF.

This clone was found a few times. The chain has TRBV11-1 and TRBJ2-7; 7 nucleotides match TRBD2. CDR3 length: 15 amino acids. Per germline, CDR1 SGHAT and CDR2 FQDESV (reference sequence). V gave up 1 base and J gave up 6 bases; unmatched junction bases: 9. CDR3 bases: TGTGCCAGCAGCTTAGAAGAGCGGGATGCCCCCGAGCAGTACTTC. This gives the protein CASSLEERDAPEQYF.

V gene TRBV11-2 combines with J gene TRBJ2-1; 7 nucleotides align to TRBD2. The CDR3 contains 16 residues. Germline assignment: CDR1 SGHAT and CDR2 FQNNGV. The trim removed 1 base at V and 9 bases at J, leaving 12 bases unmatched. The CDR3 nucleotides read TGTGCCAGCAGCTTAGTTCGGCGGCGCGGGAGCGGTGAGCAGTTCTTC. This gives the protein CASSLVRRRGSGEQFF.

The chain joins TRBV11-2 to TRBJ1-6, with 7 bases lining up with TRBD1. V lost 6 bases and J lost 6; bases outside the gene matches: 5. In germline, CDR1 is SGHAT, CDR2 FQNNGV. CDR3 length: 14 residues. In DNA form, the CDR3 reads TGTGCCAGCAGTCCTAGGGGGCCTAATTCACCCCTCCACTTT. It codes for CASSPRGPNSPLHF.

The chain recombines TRBV6-1 with TRBJ1-4; a weak D match, TRBD1 (5 bases). CDR3 length equals 15 residues. In germline, CDR1 is MNHNS, CDR2 SASEGT. The germline V and J ends were trimmed by 8 bases and 6 bases, with 19 bases remaining between them. The CDR3 nucleotides are TGTGCCAGCCGAGAATCGTGGGGGTCATATGAAAAACTGTTTTTT. This gives the protein CASRESWGSYEKLFF.

The rearrangement uses TRBV30 and TRBJ2-6; D is ambiguous. Between the trimmed V and J ends, which lost 7 bases and 6 bases, there was a span of 13 bases. CDR3 length equals 13 residues. Germline-derived CDR1 and CDR2 are GTSNPN and SVGIG (reference sequence). DNA of the CDR3: TGTGCCTTGAGATCGGACGAGGCCAACGTCCTGACTTTC. Protein product: CALRSDEANVLTF.

The chain recombines TRBV12-5 with TRBJ2-2; 7 nucleotides align to TRBD2. Germline assignment: CDR1 LGHNT and CDR2 FRNRAP. The CDR3 sequence is 16 residues long. Trimming took 6 bases from V and 0 from J; bases not matched to a gene: 7. The DNA for the CDR3 is TGTGCTAGTGGGCAATCAAGCGGGACGAACACCGGGGAGCTGTTTTTT. It yields the protein CASGQSSGTNTGELFF.

The rearrangement joins TRBV7-2 to TRBJ2-7, with 7 bases that match TRBD1. The germline CDR1 and CDR2 sequences are SGHTA and FQGNSA. V lost 5 bases and J lost 6; bases outside the gene matches: 10. This CDR3 has 14 amino acids. In DNA form, the CDR3 reads TGTGCCAGCAGCCGCCCCGGGACAGTTTTCGAGCAGTACTTC. This encodes CASSRPGTVFEQYF.

J is TRBJ1-1 and V is TRBV11-2; D may be TRBD1 (5 bases). Between the trimmed V and J ends, which lost 5 bases and 3 bases, there was a span of 16 bases. In germline, CDR1 is SGHAT, CDR2 FQNNGV. The CDR3 totals 15 residues. In DNA form, the CDR3 reads TGTGCCAGCAGCCCAGCTCGACAGCAATACACTGAAGCTTTCTTT. Translated, it gives CASSPARQQYTEAFF.

This clone was observed once. The genes are TRBV28 and TRBJ1-5; 7 nucleotides line up with TRBD1. Germline assignment: CDR1 MDHEN and CDR2 SYDVKM. V gave up 2 bases and J gave up 3 bases; unmatched junction bases: 4. This CDR3 region has 15 residues. This CDR3 reads CASSLARGFNQPQHF. CDR3 in DNA: TGTGCCAGCAGTTTAGCCAGGGGGTTCAATCAGCCCCAGCATTTT.

The chain links TRBV19 to TRBJ2-2, with D possibly TRBD1 on 6 matching bases. The germline V gene has CDR1 LNHDA and CDR2 SQIVND (reference sequence). The CDR3 consists of 13 residues. Trimming cost V 10 bases and J 3 bases, with 12 bases left between them. CDR3 sequence reads: CATRQADTGELFF. DNA for the CDR3: TGTGCCACCCGACAGGCGGACACCGGGGAGCTGTTTTTT.